This T cell receptor beta chain was documented in a study of blood T cell repertoires in COVID-19. Study details: Samples of COVID-19 (acute and convalescent) were obtained from the United States, Italy and Spain.

V was clipped by 4 bases and J by 0 bases; unmatched bases: 5. The CDR3 has 15 residues. Looked up from germline, CDR1 is MNHEY and CDR2 is SMNVEV (reference sequence). The protocol was immunoSEQ multiplex PCR, while the TCRdb copy is restricted to in-frame clones and leaves out a portion. The sample lists some 220,000 clones, approximately 84% occurring once. This clonotype was obtained from a woman younger than 45 who had recovered from COVID-19. The sample comprised peripheral blood. The rearrangement joins TRBV27 to TRBJ2-7, with 8 bases that match TRBD2. CDR3: CASSSLAGPSYEQYF. The CDR3 nucleotides are TGTGCCAGCAGTTCCTTAGCGGGACCCTCCTACGAGCAGTACTTC.